The sequence of this TCR beta chain was determined in a study of a mutant IDH1 vaccine in newly diagnosed glioma. At the level of the study: Treated patients, averaging 40.4 years, were around 60% male and around 40% female.

The CDR3 has 13 amino acids. In germline, CDR1 is KGHSH, CDR2 LQKENI. The V segment lost 3 bases and the J segment 7 bases; nucleotides outside the gene matches: 6. A note on this clone: Antigen: not known.

Assay: immunoSEQ multiplex PCR; the TCRdb copy retains only in-frame clones and omits some. The table lists around 41,000 clones, less than 90% of them singletons. As to time point: week 11, during vaccination. Vaccine doses each comprised 300 ug of mutant IDH1 20-mer peptide, with topical imiquimod. This material consisted of PBMCs, taken from a glioma patient whose treatment included an IDH1 peptide vaccine. This sequence was found in a man aged 35-49 years with glioma. The chain uses TRBV18 and TRBJ2-7; 7 bases match TRBD1. This CDR3 reads CASSPRQGEEQYF. The CDR3 DNA is TGTGCCAGCTCACCGCGACAGGGAGAGGAGCAGTACTTC.